The source of this TCR beta chain is a study of PD-L1 blockade in urothelial cancer. About the study: Administration of atezolizumab to patients began around 2014, at 1,200 mg intravenously every 3 weeks. Male sex and bladder-origin urothelial cancer characterized about 85% of the 29 patients.

The data were produced by immunoSEQ multiplex PCR, yet TCRdb's version contains in-frame clones alone and is incomplete. The sample consists of roughly 110,000 clones, approximately 89% of them appearing once. The CDR3 is 12 residues long. Germline assignment: CDR1 SNHLY and CDR2 FYNNEI. Losses at the gene ends were 9 bases for V and 4 bases for J; bases not matched to a gene: 4. As to time point: peripheral blood 6 weeks after treatment start. Disease in patients was locally advanced or metastatic urothelial carcinoma. This sequence was found in a man between 60 and 70 years old with urothelial cancer. This sequence joins TRBV2 and TRBJ2-3; 7 bases line up with TRBD1. The sequences come from PBMCs, collected around atezolizumab (anti-PD-L1) treatment. DNA for the CDR3: TGTGCCAGGCGAGACAGGGCAGATACGCAGTATTTT. Amino acids: CARRDRADTQYF.